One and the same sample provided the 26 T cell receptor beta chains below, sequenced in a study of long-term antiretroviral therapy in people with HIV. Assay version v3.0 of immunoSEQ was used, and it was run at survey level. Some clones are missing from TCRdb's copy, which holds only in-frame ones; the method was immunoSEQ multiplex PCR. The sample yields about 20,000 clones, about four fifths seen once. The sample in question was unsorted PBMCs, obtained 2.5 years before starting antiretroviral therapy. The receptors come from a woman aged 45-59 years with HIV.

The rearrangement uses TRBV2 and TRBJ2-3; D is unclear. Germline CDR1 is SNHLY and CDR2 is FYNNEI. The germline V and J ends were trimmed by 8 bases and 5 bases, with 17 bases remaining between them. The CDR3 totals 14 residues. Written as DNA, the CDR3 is TGTGCCAGCGGTGCGAGTGGCTTTCGAGATACGCAGTATTTT. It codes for CASGASGFRDTQYF.

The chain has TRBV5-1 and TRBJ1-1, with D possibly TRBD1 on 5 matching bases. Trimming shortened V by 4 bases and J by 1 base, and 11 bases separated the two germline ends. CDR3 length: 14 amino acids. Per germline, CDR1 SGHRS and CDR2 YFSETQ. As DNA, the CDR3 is TGCGCCAGCAGCACCATTACAGGGAACACTGAAGCTTTCTTT. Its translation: CASSTITGNTEAFF. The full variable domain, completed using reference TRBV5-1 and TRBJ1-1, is KAGVTQTPRYLIKTRGQQVTLSCSPISGHRSVSWYQQTPGQGLQFLFEYFSETQRNKGNFPGRFSGRQFSNSRSEMNVSTLELGDSALYLCASSTITGNTEAFFGQGTRLTVV.

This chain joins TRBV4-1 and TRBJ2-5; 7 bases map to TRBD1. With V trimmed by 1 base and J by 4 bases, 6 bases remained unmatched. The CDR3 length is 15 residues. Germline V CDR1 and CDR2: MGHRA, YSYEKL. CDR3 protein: CASSQVRGLRETQYF. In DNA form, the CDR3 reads TGCGCCAGCAGCCAAGTCAGGGGGTTGCGAGAGACCCAGTACTTC.

The CDR3 sequence is CASWDGYSNQPQHF. The DNA for the CDR3 is TGTGCCAGTTGGGACGGTTATAGCAATCAGCCCCAGCATTTT. The V call is TRBV27, the J call TRBJ1-5; the D gene is possibly TRBD1 (5 bases). This CDR3 has 14 residues. Germline CDR1 is MNHEY and CDR2 is SMNVEV (reference sequence). V lost 9 bases, J lost 0 bases, and 12 bases lay in between.

In DNA, the CDR3 is TGCGCCAGCAGCCAAGGTGGGGTAGCCAAAAACATTCAGTACTTC. Translating gives CASSQGGVAKNIQYF. The chain links TRBV4-1 to TRBJ2-4; D is ambiguous. The V gene lost 1 base and the J gene lost 0 bases, with 7 bases spanning the gap. The CDR3 is 15 residues long. In germline, CDR1 is MGHRA, CDR2 YSYEKL.

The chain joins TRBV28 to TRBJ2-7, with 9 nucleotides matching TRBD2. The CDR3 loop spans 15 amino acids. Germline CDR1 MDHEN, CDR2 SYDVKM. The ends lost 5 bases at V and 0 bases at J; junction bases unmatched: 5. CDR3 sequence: CASSLAGPGSYEQYF. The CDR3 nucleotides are TGTGCCAGCAGTCTAGCGGGGCCCGGCTCCTACGAGCAGTACTTC.

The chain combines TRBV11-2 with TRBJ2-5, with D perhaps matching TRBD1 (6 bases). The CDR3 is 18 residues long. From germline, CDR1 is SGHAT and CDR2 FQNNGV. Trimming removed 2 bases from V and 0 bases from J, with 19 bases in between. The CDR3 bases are TGTGCCAGCAGCTTACCCTCTATAGGGGGACCGTACCAAGAGACCCAGTACTTC. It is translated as CASSLPSIGGPYQETQYF.

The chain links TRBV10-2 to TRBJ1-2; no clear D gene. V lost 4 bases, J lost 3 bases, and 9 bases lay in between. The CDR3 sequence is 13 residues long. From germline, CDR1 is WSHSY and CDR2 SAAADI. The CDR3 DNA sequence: TGCGCCAGCAGTGTGTCCGGGGACTATGGCTACACCTTC. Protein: CASSVSGDYGYTF.

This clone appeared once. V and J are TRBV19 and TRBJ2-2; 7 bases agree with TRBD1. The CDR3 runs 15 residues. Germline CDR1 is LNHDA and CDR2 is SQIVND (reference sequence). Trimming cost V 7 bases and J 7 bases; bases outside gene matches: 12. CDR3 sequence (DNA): TGTGCCAGTACCCAAGCCCCGGACAGGCTCGGGGAGCTGTTTTTT. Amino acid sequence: CASTQAPDRLGELFF. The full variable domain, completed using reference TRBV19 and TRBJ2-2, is DGGITQSPKYLFRKEGQNVTLSCEQNLNHDAMYWYRQDPGQGLRLIYYSQIVNDFQKGDIAEGYSVSREKKESFPLTVTSAQKNPTAFYLCASTQAPDRLGELFFGEGSRLTVL.

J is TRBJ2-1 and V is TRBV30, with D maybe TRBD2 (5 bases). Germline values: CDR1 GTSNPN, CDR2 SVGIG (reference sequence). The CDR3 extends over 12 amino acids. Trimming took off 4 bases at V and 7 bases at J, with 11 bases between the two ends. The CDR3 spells CAWTGYTNEQFF. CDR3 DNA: TGTGCCTGGACGGGGTACACTAATGAGCAGTTCTTC. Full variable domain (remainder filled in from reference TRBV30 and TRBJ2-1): SQTIHQWPATLVQPVGSPLSLECTVEGTSNPNLYWYRQAAGRGLQLLFYSVGIGQISSEVPQNLSASRPQDRQFILSSKKLLLSDSGFYLCAWTGYTNEQFFGPGTRLTVL.

The DNA of the CDR3 is TGTGCCATCAAGGGTAGCGGGGGGACCGGGGAGCTGTTTTTT. Protein sequence: CAIKGSGGTGELFF. The chain has TRBV10-3 and TRBJ2-2; 10 bases are shared with TRBD2. This CDR3 contains 14 residues. Germline-derived CDR1 and CDR2 are ENHRY and SYGVKD. Losses at the gene ends were 7 bases for V and 5 bases for J; bases not matched to a gene: 4.

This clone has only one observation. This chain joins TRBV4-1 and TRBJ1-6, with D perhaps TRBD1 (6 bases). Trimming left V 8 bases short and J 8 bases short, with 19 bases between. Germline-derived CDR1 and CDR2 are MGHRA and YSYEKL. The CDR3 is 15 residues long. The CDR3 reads CASQTTQGIDSPLHF. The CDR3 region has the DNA TGCGCCAGCCAAACTACCCAGGGGATTGATTCACCCCTCCACTTT.

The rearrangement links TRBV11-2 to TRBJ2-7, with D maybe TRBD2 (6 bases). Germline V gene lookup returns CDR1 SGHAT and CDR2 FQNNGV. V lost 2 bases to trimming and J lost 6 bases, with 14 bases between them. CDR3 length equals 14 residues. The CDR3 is CASSLIGGGSEQYV. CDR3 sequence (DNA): TGTGCCAGCAGCTTAATCGGTGGGGGGAGCGAGCAGTACGTC.

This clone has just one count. The DNA for the CDR3 is TGTGCCAGCAGAAGGACAGGGCTCACGGAGACCCAGTACTTC. It translates to CASRRTGLTETQYF. The chain employs TRBV6-5 and TRBJ2-5, with 8 bases fitting TRBD1. This CDR3 is built from 14 residues. From germline, CDR1 is MNHEY and CDR2 SVGAGI. With 6 bases clipped from V and 5 bases from J, the junction kept 8 bases outside the gene matches.

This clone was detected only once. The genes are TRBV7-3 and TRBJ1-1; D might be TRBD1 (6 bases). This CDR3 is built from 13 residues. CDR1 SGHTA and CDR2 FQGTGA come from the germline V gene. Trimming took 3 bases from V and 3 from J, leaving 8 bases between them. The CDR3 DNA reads TGTGCCAGCAGCTTTCAGGGGCACACTGAAGCTTTCTTT. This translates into CASSFQGHTEAFF.

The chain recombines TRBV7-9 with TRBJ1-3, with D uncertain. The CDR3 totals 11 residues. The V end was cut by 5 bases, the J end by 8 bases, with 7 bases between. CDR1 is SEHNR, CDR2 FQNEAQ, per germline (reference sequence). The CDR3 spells CASSGIDTIYF. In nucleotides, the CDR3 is TGTGCCAGCAGCGGGATAGACACCATATATTTT.

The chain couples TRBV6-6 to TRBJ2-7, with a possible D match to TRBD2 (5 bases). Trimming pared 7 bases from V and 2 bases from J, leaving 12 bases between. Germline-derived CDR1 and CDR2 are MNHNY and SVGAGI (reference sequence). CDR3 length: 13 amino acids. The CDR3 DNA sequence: TGTGCCAGCACCGCCGGGATTGCCTACGAGCAGTACTTC. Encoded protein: CASTAGIAYEQYF.

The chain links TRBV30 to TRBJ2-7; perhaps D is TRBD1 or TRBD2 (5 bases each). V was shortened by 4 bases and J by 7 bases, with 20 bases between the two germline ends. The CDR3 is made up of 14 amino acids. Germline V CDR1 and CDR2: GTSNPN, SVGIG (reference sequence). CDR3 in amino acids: CAWTDKSAGSEQYV. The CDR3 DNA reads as TGTGCCTGGACTGATAAATCGGCAGGGAGTGAGCAGTACGTC.

DNA of the CDR3: TGTGCCAGCAGCTCGTCCGGGACAGCAAGGGACTATGGCTACACCTTC. This translates into CASSSSGTARDYGYTF. The chain is built from TRBV7-2 and TRBJ1-2; the match to TRBD1 covers 7 bases. The J segment lost 3 bases and the V segment lost 4 bases, leaving 11 bases of the junction unmatched. This CDR3 contains 16 residues. Germline lookup yields CDR1 SGHTA and CDR2 FQGNSA.

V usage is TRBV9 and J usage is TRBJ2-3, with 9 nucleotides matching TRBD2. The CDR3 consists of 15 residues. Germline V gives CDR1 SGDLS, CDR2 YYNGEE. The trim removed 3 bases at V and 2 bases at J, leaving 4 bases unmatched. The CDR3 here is CASSARGGLTDTQYF. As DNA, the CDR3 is TGTGCCAGCAGCGCGCGGGGGGGGCTCACAGATACGCAGTATTTT.

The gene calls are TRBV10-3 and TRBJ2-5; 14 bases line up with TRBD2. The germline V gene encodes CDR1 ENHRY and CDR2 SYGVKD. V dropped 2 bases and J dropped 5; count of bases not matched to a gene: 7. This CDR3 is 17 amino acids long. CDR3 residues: CAISEGLAGGLQETQYF. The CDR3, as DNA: TGTGCCATCAGTGAGGGACTAGCGGGGGGCCTCCAGGAGACCCAGTACTTC.

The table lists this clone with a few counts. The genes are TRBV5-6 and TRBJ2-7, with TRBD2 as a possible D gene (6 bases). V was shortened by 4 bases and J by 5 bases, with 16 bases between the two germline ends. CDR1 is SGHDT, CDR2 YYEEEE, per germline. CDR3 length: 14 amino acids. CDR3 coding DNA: TGTGCCAGCAGCCAGATGACTAGTTCGGACGAGCAGTACGTC. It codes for CASSQMTSSDEQYV.

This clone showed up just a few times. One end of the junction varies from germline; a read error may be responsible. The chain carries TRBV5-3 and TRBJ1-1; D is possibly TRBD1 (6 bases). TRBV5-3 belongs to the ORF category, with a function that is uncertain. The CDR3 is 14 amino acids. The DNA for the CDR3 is TGTGCCAGCAGCTTCGGGGGCCGGAACACTGAAGCTTTCTTT. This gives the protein CASSFGGRNTEAFF.

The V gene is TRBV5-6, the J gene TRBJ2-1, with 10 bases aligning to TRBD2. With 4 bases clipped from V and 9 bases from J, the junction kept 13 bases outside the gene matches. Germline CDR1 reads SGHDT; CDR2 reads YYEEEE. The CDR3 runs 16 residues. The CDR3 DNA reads TGTGCCAGCAGCGGGGGGGGACTAGCGAGGGTCAGTGAGCAGTTCTTC. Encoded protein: CASSGGGLARVSEQFF.

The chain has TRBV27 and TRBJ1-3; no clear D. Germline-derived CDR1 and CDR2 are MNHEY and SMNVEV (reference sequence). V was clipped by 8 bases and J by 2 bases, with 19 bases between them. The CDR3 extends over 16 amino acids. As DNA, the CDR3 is TGTGCCAGCCGCCCCAGCTACAGACACGCTGGAAACACCATATATTTT. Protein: CASRPSYRHAGNTIYF.

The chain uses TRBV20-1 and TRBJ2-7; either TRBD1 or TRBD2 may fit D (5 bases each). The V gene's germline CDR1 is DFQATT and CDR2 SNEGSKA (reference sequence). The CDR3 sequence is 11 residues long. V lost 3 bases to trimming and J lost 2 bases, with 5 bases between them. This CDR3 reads CSARGAYEQYV. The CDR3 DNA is TGCAGTGCTAGGGGGGCCTACGAGCAGTACGTC.